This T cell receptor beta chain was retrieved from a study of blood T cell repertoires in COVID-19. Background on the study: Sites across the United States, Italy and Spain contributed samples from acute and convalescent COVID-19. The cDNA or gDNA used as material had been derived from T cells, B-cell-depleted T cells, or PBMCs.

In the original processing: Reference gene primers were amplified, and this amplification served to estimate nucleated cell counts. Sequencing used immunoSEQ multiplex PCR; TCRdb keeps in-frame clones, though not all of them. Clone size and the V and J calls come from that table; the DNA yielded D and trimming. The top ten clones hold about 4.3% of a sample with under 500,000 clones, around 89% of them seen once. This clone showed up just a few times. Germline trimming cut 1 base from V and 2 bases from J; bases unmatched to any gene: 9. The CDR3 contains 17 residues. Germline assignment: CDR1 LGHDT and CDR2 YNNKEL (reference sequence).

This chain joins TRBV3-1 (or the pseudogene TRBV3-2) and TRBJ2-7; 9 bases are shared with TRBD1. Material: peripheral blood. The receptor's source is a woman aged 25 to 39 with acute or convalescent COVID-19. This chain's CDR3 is CASSQGRPGTGTYEQYF. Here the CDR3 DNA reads TGTGCCAGCAGCCAAGGCCGCCCCGGGACAGGGACCTACGAGCAGTACTTC.